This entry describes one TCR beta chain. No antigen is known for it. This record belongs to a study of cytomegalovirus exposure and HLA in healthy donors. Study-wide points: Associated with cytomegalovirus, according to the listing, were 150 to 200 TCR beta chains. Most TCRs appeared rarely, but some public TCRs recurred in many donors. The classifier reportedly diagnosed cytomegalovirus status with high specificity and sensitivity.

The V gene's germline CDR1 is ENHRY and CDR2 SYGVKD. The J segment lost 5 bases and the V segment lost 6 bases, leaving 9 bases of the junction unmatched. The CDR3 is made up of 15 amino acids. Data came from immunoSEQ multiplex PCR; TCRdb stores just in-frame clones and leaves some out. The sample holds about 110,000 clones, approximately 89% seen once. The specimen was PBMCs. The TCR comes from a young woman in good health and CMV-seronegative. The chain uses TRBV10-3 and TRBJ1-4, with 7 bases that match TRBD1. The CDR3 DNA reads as TGTGCCATCAGCCGAACAGGGGATTTGAATGAAAAACTGTTTTTT. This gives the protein CAISRTGDLNEKLFF.